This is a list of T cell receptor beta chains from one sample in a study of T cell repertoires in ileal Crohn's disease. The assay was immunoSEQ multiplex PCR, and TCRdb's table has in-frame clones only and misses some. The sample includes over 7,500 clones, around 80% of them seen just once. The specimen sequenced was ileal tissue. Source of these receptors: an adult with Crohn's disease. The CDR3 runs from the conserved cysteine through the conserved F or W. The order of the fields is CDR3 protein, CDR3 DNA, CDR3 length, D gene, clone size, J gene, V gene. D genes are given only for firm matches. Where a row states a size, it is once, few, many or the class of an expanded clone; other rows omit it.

CDR3: CASSDGGLSNTIYF
DNA: TGCGCCAGCTCAGACGGGGGGTTATCAAACACCATATATTTT
length: 14
D: NA
size: NA
J: TRBJ1-3
V: TRBV5-1

CDR3: CASSQGNTGYGYTF
DNA: TGCGCCAGCAGCCAGGGTAATACAGGGTATGGCTACACCTTC
length: 14
D: NA
size: NA
J: TRBJ1-2
V: TRBV4-1

CDR3: CASSLGHGGTEAFF
DNA: TGCGCCAGCAGCCTGGGACACGGCGGGACTGAAGCTTTCTTT
length: 14
D: NA
size: NA
J: TRBJ1-1
V: TRBV5-1

CDR3: CASSSWTGRNTEAFF
DNA: TGTGCCAGCAGCTCCTGGACAGGGAGGAACACTGAAGCTTTCTTT
length: 15
D: TRBD1
size: NA
J: TRBJ1-1
V: TRBV11-2

CDR3: CAWSVRHTQEAFF
DNA: TGTGCCTGGAGTGTACGACATACACAAGAAGCTTTCTTT
length: 13
D: NA
size: NA
J: TRBJ1-1
V: TRBV30

CDR3: CASSQGGSGRASYNEQFF
DNA: TGTGCCAGCAGCCAAGGAGGTAGCGGGAGAGCATCCTACAATGAGCAGTTCTTC
length: 18
D: TRBD2
size: NA
J: TRBJ2-1
V: TRBV14

CDR3: CASSEDRDHEQYF
DNA: TGTGCCAGCAGTGAGGACAGGGACCACGAGCAGTACTTC
length: 13
D: TRBD1
size: NA
J: TRBJ2-7
V: TRBV2

CDR3: CASSLRSRGYGYTF
DNA: TGTGCCAGCAGTTTACGGAGCAGGGGGTATGGCTACACCTTC
length: 14
D: TRBD1
size: NA
J: TRBJ1-2
V: TRBV28

CDR3: CASSPPAGVYEQYF
DNA: TGTGCCAGCAGCCCCCCGGCGGGAGTCTACGAGCAGTACTTC
length: 14
D: TRBD2
size: NA
J: TRBJ2-7
V: TRBV7-8

CDR3: CASSERGLGLQETQYF
DNA: TGTGCCAGCAGTGAACGGGGACTAGGGCTCCAAGAGACCCAGTACTTC
length: 16
D: TRBD2
size: NA
J: TRBJ2-5
V: TRBV2

CDR3: CASSENQQGLGEKLFF
DNA: TGTGCCAGCAGTGAAAATCAGCAGGGTTTAGGCGAAAAACTGTTTTTT
length: 16
D: NA
size: NA
J: TRBJ1-4
V: TRBV6-1

CDR3: CASSPLAGRSPKNIQYF
DNA: TGTGCCAGCTCACCATTGGCGGGAAGGTCTCCCAAAAACATTCAGTACTTC
length: 17
D: NA
size: NA
J: TRBJ2-4
V: TRBV18

CDR3: CASSQSRGPTDTQYF
DNA: TGTGCCAGCAGTCAGAGCAGGGGGCCGACAGATACGCAGTATTTT
length: 15
D: TRBD1
size: NA
J: TRBJ2-3
V: TRBV27

CDR3: CASITPGGLGTQYF
DNA: TGTGCCAGCATCACGCCGGGGGGCCTCGGGACCCAGTACTTC
length: 14
D: NA
size: NA
J: TRBJ2-5
V: TRBV6-5

CDR3: CASSYSGGSYNEQFF
DNA: TGTGCCAGCAGTTACTCCGGGGGCTCCTACAATGAGCAGTTCTTC
length: 15
D: NA
size: NA
J: TRBJ2-1
V: TRBV6-5

CDR3: CASRSWTVPLGNSPLHF
DNA: TGTGCCAGCAGGAGCTGGACAGTCCCGCTGGGTAATTCACCCCTCCACTTT
length: 17
D: NA
size: NA
J: TRBJ1-6
V: TRBV28

CDR3: CASSFSSGGSTDTQYF
DNA: TGTGCCAGCAGCTTCTCTAGCGGGGGGAGCACAGATACGCAGTATTTT
length: 16
D: TRBD2
size: few
J: TRBJ2-3
V: TRBV7-9

CDR3: CASSPDRALGMNTEAFF
DNA: TGCGCCAGCAGCCCCGACAGGGCCCTCGGAATGAACACTGAAGCTTTCTTT
length: 17
D: TRBD1
size: NA
J: TRBJ1-1
V: TRBV5-1

CDR3: CASSFQGWADTQYF
DNA: TGTGCCAGCAGCTTTCAGGGCTGGGCAGATACGCAGTATTTT
length: 14
D: NA
size: NA
J: TRBJ2-3
V: TRBV7-2

CDR3: CASSRGGVGAFF
DNA: TGCGCCAGCAGCCGAGGCGGGGTAGGGGCTTTCTTT
length: 12
D: NA
size: NA
J: TRBJ1-1
V: TRBV4-3

CDR3: CASSQGQGYTEAFF
DNA: TGTGCCAGCTCACAGGGACAGGGATACACTGAAGCTTTCTTT
length: 14
D: TRBD1
size: NA
J: TRBJ1-1
V: TRBV18

CDR3: CASFLTGSGNTIYF
DNA: TGTGCCAGCTTCCTAACAGGCTCTGGAAACACCATATATTTT
length: 14
D: NA
size: NA
J: TRBJ1-3
V: TRBV2

CDR3: CASSPRADYGYTF
DNA: TGTGCCAGCTCACCGAGGGCTGACTATGGCTACACCTTC
length: 13
D: NA
size: few
J: TRBJ1-2
V: TRBV18

CDR3: CAWVRQGNTGELFF
DNA: TGTGCCTGGGTTCGACAGGGAAACACCGGGGAGCTGTTTTTT
length: 14
D: TRBD1
size: NA
J: TRBJ2-2
V: TRBV30

CDR3: CASLISGNTIYF
DNA: TGTGCCAGCCTTATCTCTGGAAACACCATATATTTT
length: 12
D: NA
size: NA
J: TRBJ1-3
V: TRBV2

CDR3: CASSQGAYSNQPQHF
DNA: TGTGCCAGCAGTCAGGGGGCATATAGCAATCAGCCCCAGCATTTT
length: 15
D: TRBD1
size: NA
J: TRBJ1-5
V: TRBV28

CDR3: CASSKGLGGSYEQYF
DNA: TGTGCCAGCAGTAAGGGACTAGGAGGGTCCTACGAGCAGTACTTC
length: 15
D: TRBD2
size: NA
J: TRBJ2-7
V: TRBV6-5

CDR3: CASSLATGLPYEQYF
DNA: TGTGCCAGCAGCTTGGCGACAGGGCTACCCTACGAGCAGTACTTC
length: 15
D: TRBD1
size: NA
J: TRBJ2-7
V: TRBV5-8

CDR3: CASSLGTGGSETQYF
DNA: TGTGCCAGCAGCTTAGGAACGGGAGGGTCAGAGACCCAGTACTTC
length: 15
D: TRBD2
size: once
J: TRBJ2-5
V: TRBV7-8

CDR3: CASSVAGTSGQETQYF
DNA: TGTGCCAGCAGCGTAGCTGGGACTAGCGGACAAGAGACCCAGTACTTC
length: 16
D: TRBD2
size: NA
J: TRBJ2-5
V: TRBV9

CDR3: CASSLEGRGGTFF
DNA: TGTGCCAGCAGCTTAGAAGGCAGGGGTGGAACTTTCTTT
length: 13
D: NA
size: NA
J: TRBJ1-1
V: TRBV7-9

CDR3: CATLQSSGANVLTF
DNA: TGTGCCACCCTACAGAGCTCTGGGGCCAACGTCCTGACTTTC
length: 14
D: NA
size: NA
J: TRBJ2-6
V: TRBV19

CDR3: CASSTGQGGANYGYTF
DNA: TGTGCCAGCAGCACAGGACAGGGGGGAGCTAACTATGGCTACACCTTC
length: 16
D: TRBD1
size: NA
J: TRBJ1-2
V: TRBV5-8

CDR3: CASSLMLAGRETQYF
DNA: TGTGCCAGCAGCTTAATGTTGGCGGGGAGGGAGACCCAGTACTTC
length: 15
D: NA
size: NA
J: TRBJ2-5
V: TRBV7-2

CDR3: CASSTVGTGETQYF
DNA: TGTGCCAGCAGCACAGTCGGGACAGGGGAGACCCAGTACTTC
length: 14
D: TRBD1
size: once
J: TRBJ2-5
V: TRBV5-6

CDR3: CASRLQGFMNTEAFF
DNA: TGTGCCAGCAGATTACAGGGGTTTATGAACACTGAAGCTTTCTTT
length: 15
D: TRBD1
size: NA
J: TRBJ1-1
V: TRBV2

CDR3: CASRSHGRYEQYF
DNA: TGTGCCAGCAGGAGCCACGGGAGATACGAGCAGTACTTC
length: 13
D: NA
size: NA
J: TRBJ2-7
V: TRBV27

CDR3: CASSLRVTGELFF
DNA: TGTGCCAGCAGCTTGAGGGTCACCGGGGAGCTGTTTTTT
length: 13
D: NA
size: NA
J: TRBJ2-2
V: TRBV9

CDR3: CASSLWQNTDTQYF
DNA: TGTGCCAGCAGTTTATGGCAGAACACAGATACGCAGTATTTT
length: 14
D: NA
size: NA
J: TRBJ2-3
V: TRBV28

CDR3: CSVLHGTGDYGYTF
DNA: TGCAGCGTCCTTCACGGGACAGGGGACTATGGCTACACCTTC
length: 14
D: TRBD1
size: NA
J: TRBJ1-2
V: TRBV29-1

CDR3: CASRPQGRNTEAFF
DNA: TGTGCCAGCAGACCTCAGGGAAGGAACACTGAAGCTTTCTTT
length: 14
D: NA
size: NA
J: TRBJ1-1
V: TRBV5-5

CDR3: CASGFSSGRSNEQFF
DNA: TGTGCTAGTGGTTTTTCTAGCGGGAGGAGCAATGAGCAGTTCTTC
length: 15
D: TRBD2
size: NA
J: TRBJ2-1
V: TRBV12-5

CDR3: CASSLSGRSGAYEQYF
DNA: TGTGCCAGCAGCTTATCGGGGCGATCAGGGGCCTACGAGCAGTACTTC
length: 16
D: NA
size: NA
J: TRBJ2-7
V: TRBV11-2

CDR3: CASSLGSGYEQYF
DNA: TGTGCCAGCAGCTTAGGATCCGGGTACGAGCAGTACTTC
length: 13
D: NA
size: NA
J: TRBJ2-7
V: TRBV7-9

CDR3: CASSLTASRRTWQYF
DNA: TGTGCCAGCAGCCTCACCGCTAGCAGGCGAACCTGGCAGTACTTC
length: 15
D: NA
size: NA
J: TRBJ2-7
V: TRBV6-5

CDR3: CASSQDGGVSYNEQFF
DNA: TGTGCCAGCAGCCAAGATGGCGGGGTCTCCTACAATGAGCAGTTCTTC
length: 16
D: NA
size: once
J: TRBJ2-1
V: TRBV14